The present TCR beta chain was sequenced within a study of vaccination effects on CD4 cells after COVID-19. For this clone: What it binds is not known.

Study-level results: Marked contraction was observed in infection-induced and vaccine-induced clones late after vaccination.

After expansion with viral peptide pools in the ViraFEST assay, antigen-specific CD4+ T cells were sequenced. Investigators separated out CD4+ T cells once approximately 11 days of culture had passed. Vaccine recipients had no previous SARS-CoV-2 infection; their nucleocapsid antibodies were negative. CDR3 length equals 13 residues. CDR1 is SEHNR, CDR2 FQNEAQ, per germline (reference sequence). Between the trimmed V and J ends, which lost 6 bases and 7 bases, there was a span of 15 bases. Clones were sequenced by immunoSEQ multiplex PCR, and TCRdb holds only the in-frame ones, with some missing. Altogether about 22,000 clones are present, around 74% being singletons, with the ten largest covering roughly a fifth.

The TCR sequence derives from a human donor who received a COVID-19 vaccine. This chain links TRBV7-9 with TRBJ1-1, with D uncertain. The source material was CD4+ T cells from PBMCs cultured with HCoV-NL63 spike peptides, sampled before COVID-19 vaccination. Here the CDR3 reads CASRPTGIREAFF. The CDR3 DNA reads as TGTGCCAGCAGACCCACGGGGATCCGTGAAGCTTTCTTT.